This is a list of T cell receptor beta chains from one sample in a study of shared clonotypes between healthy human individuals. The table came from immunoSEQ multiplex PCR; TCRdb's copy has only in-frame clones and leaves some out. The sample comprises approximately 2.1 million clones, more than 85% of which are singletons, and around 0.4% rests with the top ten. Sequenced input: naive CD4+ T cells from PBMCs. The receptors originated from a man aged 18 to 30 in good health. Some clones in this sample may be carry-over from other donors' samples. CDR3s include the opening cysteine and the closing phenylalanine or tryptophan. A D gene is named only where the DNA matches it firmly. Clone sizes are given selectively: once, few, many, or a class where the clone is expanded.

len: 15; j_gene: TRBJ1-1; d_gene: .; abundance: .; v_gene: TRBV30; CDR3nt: TGTGCCTGGAGTTTCGGGGGCGTGATGAACACTGAAGCTTTCTTT; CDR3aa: CAWSFGGVMNTEAFF
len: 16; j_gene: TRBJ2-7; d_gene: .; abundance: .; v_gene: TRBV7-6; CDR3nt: TGTGCCAGCAGCTTAGGATTAGCGGAGGGATTATACGAGCAGTACTTC; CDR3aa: CASSLGLAEGLYEQYF
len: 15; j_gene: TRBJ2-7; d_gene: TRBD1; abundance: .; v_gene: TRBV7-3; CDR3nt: TGTGCCAGCAGCTTAAACAGGGGGCCTTCTTACGAGCAGTACTTC; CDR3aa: CASSLNRGPSYEQYF
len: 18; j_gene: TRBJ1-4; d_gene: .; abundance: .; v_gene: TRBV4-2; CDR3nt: TGTGCCAGCAGCCAGGCCCCGTCAACAATCTCAACTAATGAAAAACTGTTTTTT; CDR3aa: CASSQAPSTISTNEKLFF
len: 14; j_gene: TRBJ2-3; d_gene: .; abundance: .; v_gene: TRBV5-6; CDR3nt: TGTGCCAGCAGCTCGAGCAGGGGAACAGATACGCAGTATTTT; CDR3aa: CASSSSRGTDTQYF
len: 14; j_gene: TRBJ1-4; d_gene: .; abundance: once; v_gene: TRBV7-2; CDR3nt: TGTGCCAGCAGCTCGAGTGGGCTTAATGAAAAACTGTTTTTT; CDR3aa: CASSSSGLNEKLFF
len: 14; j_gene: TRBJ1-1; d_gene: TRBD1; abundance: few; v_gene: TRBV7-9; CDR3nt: TGTGCCAGCAGCACCCGGGACAGGGACACTGAAGCTTTCTTT; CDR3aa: CASSTRDRDTEAFF
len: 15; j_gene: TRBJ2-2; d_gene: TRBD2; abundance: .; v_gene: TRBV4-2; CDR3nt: TGTGCCAGCAGCCACCGGAGCGGGAGAACTGGGGAGCTGTTTTTT; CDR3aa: CASSHRSGRTGELFF
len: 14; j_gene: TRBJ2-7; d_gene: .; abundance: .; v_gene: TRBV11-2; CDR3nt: TGTGCCAGCAGCCCACGTGCTCCCGGGGACGAGCAGTACTTC; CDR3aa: CASSPRAPGDEQYF
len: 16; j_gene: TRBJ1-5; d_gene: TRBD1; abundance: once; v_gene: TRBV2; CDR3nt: TGTGCCAGCAGGCCTGGGACAGGGGTTAGCAATCAGCCCCAGCATTTT; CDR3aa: CASRPGTGVSNQPQHF
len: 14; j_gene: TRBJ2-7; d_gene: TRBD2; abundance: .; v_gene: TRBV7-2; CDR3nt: TGTGCCAGCAGGAACACGGGAGGCTCCTACGAGCAGTACTTC; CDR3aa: CASRNTGGSYEQYF
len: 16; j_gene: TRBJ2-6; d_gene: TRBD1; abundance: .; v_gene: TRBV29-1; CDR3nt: TGCAGCGTCCGGGACAGGGGGATCTCTGGGGCCAACGTCCTGACTTTC; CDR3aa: CSVRDRGISGANVLTF
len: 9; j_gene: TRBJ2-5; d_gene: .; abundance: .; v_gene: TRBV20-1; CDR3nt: TGCAGCCCGACGGGGCCCCAGTACTTC; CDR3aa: CSPTGPQYF
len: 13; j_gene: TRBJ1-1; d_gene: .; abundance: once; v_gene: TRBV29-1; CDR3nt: TGCAGCGTCACGGGGGTGTTGGTCACTGAAGCTTTCTTT; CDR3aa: CSVTGVLVTEAFF
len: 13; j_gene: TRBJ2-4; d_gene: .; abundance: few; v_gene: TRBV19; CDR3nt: TGTGCCAGTAGTCAACTCCCCCCCAGCATTCAGTACTTC; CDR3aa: CASSQLPPSIQYF
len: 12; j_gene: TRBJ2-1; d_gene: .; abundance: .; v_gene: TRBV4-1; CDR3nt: TGCGCCAGCAGCCACCTATACAATGAGCAGTTCTTC; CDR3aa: CASSHLYNEQFF
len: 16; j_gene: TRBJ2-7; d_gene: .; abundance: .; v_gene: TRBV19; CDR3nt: TGTGCCAGTAGTATATTTCCCCGAGGGTCCGGCTACGAGCAGTACTTC; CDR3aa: CASSIFPRGSGYEQYF
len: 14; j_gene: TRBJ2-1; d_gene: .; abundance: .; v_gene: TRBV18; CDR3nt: TGTGCCAGCTCACAGACGGGGCTTCACAATGAGCAGTTCTTC; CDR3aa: CASSQTGLHNEQFF
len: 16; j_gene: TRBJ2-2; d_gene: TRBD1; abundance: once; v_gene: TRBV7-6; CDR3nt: TGTGCCAGCAGCAAACGGACAGGGGGCGACACCGGGGAGCTGTTTTTT; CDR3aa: CASSKRTGGDTGELFF
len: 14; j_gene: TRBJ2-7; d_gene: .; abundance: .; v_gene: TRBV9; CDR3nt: TGTGCCAGCAGCGTAGGATCGGCCGGCTACGAGCAGTACTTC; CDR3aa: CASSVGSAGYEQYF
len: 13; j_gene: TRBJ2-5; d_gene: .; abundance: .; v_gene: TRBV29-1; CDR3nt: TGCAGCGTTGATCGGGACTTACAAGAGACCCAGTACTTC; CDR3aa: CSVDRDLQETQYF
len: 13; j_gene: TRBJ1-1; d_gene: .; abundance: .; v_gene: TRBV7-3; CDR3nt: TGTGCCAGCAGCCCAGGTAGCAACACTGAAGCTTTCTTT; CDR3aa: CASSPGSNTEAFF
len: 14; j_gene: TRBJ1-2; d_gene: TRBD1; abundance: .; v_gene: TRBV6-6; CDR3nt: TGTGCCAGCAGTCCCGGACAGGGGGGAAGGGGCTACACCTTC; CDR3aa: CASSPGQGGRGYTF
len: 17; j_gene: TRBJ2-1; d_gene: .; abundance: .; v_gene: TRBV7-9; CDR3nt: TGTGCCAGCAGCGGCCGTGTAGAGACAAACTCCTACAATGAGCAGTTCTTC; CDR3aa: CASSGRVETNSYNEQFF
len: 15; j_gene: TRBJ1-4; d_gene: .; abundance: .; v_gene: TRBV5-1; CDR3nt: TGCGCCAGCAGCTTGGAGGGCAGGTCGGGTGAAAAACTGTTTTTT; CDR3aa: CASSLEGRSGEKLFF
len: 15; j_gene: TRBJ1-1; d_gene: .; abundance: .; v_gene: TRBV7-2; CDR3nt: TGTGCCAGCAGCATGCAGAGCGTTAAGGCGACTGAAGCTTTCTTT; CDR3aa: CASSMQSVKATEAFF
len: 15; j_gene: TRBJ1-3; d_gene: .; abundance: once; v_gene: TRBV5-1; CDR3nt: TGCGCCAGCAGCTTGGAGGTGCAGCCTGGAAACACCATATATTTT; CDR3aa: CASSLEVQPGNTIYF
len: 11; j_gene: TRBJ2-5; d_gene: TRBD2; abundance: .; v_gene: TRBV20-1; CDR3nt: TGCAGTGCTGCGGGGGAAGAGACCCAGTACTTC; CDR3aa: CSAAGEETQYF
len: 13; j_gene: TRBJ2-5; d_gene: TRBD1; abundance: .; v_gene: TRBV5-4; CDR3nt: TGTGCCAGCACCGCAGGGGGCGGGGAGACCCAGTACTTC; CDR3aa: CASTAGGGETQYF